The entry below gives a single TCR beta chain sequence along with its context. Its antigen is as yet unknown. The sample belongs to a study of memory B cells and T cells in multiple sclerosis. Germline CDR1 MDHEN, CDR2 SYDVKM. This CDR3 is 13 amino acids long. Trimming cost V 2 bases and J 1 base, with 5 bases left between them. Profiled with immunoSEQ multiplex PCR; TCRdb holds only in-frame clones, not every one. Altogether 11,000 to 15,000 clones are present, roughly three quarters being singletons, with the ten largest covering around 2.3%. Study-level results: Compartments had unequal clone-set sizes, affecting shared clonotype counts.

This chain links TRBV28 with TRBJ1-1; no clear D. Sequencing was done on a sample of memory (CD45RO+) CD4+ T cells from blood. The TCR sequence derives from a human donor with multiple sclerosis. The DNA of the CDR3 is TGTGCCAGCAGTTTAACCAGGAACACTGAAGCTTTCTTT. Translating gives CASSLTRNTEAFF.